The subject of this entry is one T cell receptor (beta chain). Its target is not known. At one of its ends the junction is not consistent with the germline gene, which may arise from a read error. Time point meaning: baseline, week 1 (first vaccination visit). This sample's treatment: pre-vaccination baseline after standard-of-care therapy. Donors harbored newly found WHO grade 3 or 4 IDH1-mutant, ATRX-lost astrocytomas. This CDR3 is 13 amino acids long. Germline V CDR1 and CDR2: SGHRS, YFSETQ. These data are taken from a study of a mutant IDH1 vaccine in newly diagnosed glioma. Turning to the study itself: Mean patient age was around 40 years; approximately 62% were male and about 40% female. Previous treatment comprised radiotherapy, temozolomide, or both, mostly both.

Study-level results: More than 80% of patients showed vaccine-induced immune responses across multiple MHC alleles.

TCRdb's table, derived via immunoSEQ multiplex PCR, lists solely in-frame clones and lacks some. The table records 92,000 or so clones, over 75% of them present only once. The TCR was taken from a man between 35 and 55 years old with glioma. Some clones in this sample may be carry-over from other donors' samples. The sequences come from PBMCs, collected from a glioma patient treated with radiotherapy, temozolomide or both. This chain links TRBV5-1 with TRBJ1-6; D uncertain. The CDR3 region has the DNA TGCGCCAGCAGCTTTAACGGGGATTCTCCCCTCCACTTT. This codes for CASSFNGDSPLHF.